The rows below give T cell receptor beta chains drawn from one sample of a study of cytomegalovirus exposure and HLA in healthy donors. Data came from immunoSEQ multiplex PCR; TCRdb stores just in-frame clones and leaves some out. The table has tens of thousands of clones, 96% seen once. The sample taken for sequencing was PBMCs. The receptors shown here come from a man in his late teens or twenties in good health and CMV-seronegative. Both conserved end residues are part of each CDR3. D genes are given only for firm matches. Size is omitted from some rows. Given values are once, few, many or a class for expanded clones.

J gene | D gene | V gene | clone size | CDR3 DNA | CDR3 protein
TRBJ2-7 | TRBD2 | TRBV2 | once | TGTGCCAGCAGTGTGATCGCGGGGGGGGAGCAGTACTTC | CASSVIAGGEQYF
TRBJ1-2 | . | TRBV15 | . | TGTGCCACCAGCACCCTCCGCGGCCACTATGGCTACACCTTC | CATSTLRGHYGYTF
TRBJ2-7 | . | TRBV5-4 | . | TGTGCCAGCAGCTTGGGGGCCGAGCAGTACTTC | CASSLGAEQYF
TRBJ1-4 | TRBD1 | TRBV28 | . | TGTGCCAGCAGTGGACAGGGTCTTGCTAATGAAAAACTGTTTTTT | CASSGQGLANEKLFF
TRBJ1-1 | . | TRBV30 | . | TGTGCCTGGAGTGTAACACTGAACACTGAAGCTTTCTTT | CAWSVTLNTEAFF
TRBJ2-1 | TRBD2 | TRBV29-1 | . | TGCAGCGTGGCTAGCGGGAGAGTCGCCTACAATGAGCAGTTCTTC | CSVASGRVAYNEQFF
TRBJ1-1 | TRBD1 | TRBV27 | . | TGTGCCAGCACAGGGGGCACTGAAGCTTTCTTT | CASTGGTEAFF
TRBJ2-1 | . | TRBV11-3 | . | TGTGCCAGCAGCTTACCGATATCAGGTGGCTCACCGAACAATGAGCAGTTCTTC | CASSLPISGGSPNNEQFF
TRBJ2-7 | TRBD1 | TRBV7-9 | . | TGTGCCAGCAGCCCCCGGGGACAGGCCTACGAGCAGTACTTC | CASSPRGQAYEQYF
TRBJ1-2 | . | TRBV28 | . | TGTGCCAGCAGTTACAGGGCTCAGGGCTACACCTTC | CASSYRAQGYTF
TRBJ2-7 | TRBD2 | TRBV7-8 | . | TGTGCCACAAAAAGGACTAGCGGGAAGATAGGGTACGAGCAGTACTTC | CATKRTSGKIGYEQYF
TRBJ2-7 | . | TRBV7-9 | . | TGTGCCAGCAGCTTGGGGCAACCCCACGAGCAGTACTTC | CASSLGQPHEQYF
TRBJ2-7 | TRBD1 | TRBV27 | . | TGTGCCAGCAGTTCCCGACAGGGGGTCTCCTACGAGCAGTACTTC | CASSSRQGVSYEQYF
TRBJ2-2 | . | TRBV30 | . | TGTGCCTGGAAAAGACTAGCGAACACCGGGGAGCTGTTTTTT | CAWKRLANTGELFF
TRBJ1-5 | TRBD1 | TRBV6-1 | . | TGTGCCAGCATCCTTCAGGGGGCAAGCCAGCCCCAGCATTTT | CASILQGASQPQHF
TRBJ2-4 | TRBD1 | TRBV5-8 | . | TGTGCCAGCAGCTTGGGTACGACAGGGAACAACATTCAGTACTTC | CASSLGTTGNNIQYF
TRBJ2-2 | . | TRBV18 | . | TGTGCCAGCTCACCATCGACTAGACTTAACACCGGGGAGCTGTTTTTT | CASSPSTRLNTGELFF
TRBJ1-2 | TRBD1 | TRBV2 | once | TGTGCCAGCGGAATCGGGACAGGGAATAACTATGGCTACACCTTC | CASGIGTGNNYGYTF
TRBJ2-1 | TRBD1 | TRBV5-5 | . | TGTGCCAGCAGCTTGGGATGGGGACAGAGCCACAATGAGCAGTTCTTC | CASSLGWGQSHNEQFF
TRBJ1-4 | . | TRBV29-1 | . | TGCAGCGTGGAACTGAATGAAAAACTGTTTTTT | CSVELNEKLFF
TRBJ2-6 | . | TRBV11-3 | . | TGTGCCAGCAGCTTAGGATTTATTGCGGACCTTTCGGGAGGGGCCAACGTCCTGACTTTC | CASSLGFIADLSGGANVLTF
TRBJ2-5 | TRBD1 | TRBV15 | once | TGTGCCACCAGCGGACAGACAGGGGGCGCCGAGACCCAGTACTTC | CATSGQTGGAETQYF
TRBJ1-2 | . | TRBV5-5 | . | TGTGCCAGCAGCTTCGGAGTTGATGGCTACACCTTC | CASSFGVDGYTF
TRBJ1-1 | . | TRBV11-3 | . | TGTGCCAGCAGCTCCGGGGGAACGCTGGCCCGGGGAGCTTTCTTT | CASSSGGTLARGAFF
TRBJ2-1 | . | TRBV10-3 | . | TGTGCCATCGCGCGGGCCGCGGTCAATGAGCAGTTCTTC | CAIARAAVNEQFF
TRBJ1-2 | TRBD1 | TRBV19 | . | TGTGCCAGTAGCGGACAGGGACTTTATGGCTACACCTTC | CASSGQGLYGYTF
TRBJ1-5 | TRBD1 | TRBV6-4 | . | TGTGCCAGCAGTGTACAGGGGGGAAGCAATCAGCCCCAGCATTTT | CASSVQGGSNQPQHF
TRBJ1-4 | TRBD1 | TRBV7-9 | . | TGTGCCAGCAGCTTAGGGACAGGGGTCACATTCGGGCAGAAACTGTTTTTT | CASSLGTGVTFGQKLFF
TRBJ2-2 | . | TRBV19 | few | TGTGCCAGTAGTATTGACGGGAGTTTCACCGGGGAGCTGTTTTTT | CASSIDGSFTGELFF
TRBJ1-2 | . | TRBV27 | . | TGTGCCAGCAGTCCAATCCCAGTAACTGGCTACACCTTC | CASSPIPVTGYTF
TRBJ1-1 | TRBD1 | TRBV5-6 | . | TGTGCCAGCAGCTTGGCCGGGGACAGGGTCCACCTCGAGAACACTGAAGCTTTCTTT | CASSLAGDRVHLENTEAFF
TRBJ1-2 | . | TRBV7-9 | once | TGTGCCAGCAGCTCCCCGGCGGGAGCTAACTATGGCTACACCTTC | CASSSPAGANYGYTF
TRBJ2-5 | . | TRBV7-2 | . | TGTGCCAGCAGCTTAGCGCTGCGGGAGACCCAGTACTTC | CASSLALRETQYF
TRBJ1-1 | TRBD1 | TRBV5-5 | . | TGTGCCAGCAGCCCTCCGACAGGGGGAGGAACTGAAGCTTTCTTT | CASSPPTGGGTEAFF
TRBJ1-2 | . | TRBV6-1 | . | TGTGCCAGCTTCTCCCCCCGGGGCTACACCTTC | CASFSPRGYTF
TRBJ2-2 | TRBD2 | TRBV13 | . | TGTGCCAGCAGCTTAGGCCGCCTAGCGGGATTCGGGGAGCTGTTTTTT | CASSLGRLAGFGELFF
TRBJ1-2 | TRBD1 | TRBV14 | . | TGTGCCAGCAGCCAAGCTATAGGGGGCTTTTATGGCTACACCTTC | CASSQAIGGFYGYTF
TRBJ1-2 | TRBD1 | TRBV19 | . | TGTGCCATCGAGACAGGGAACTATGGCTACACCTTC | CAIETGNYGYTF
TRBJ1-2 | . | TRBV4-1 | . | TGCGCCAGCAGCCGGGAGCCCAACAACTATGGCTACACCTTC | CASSREPNNYGYTF
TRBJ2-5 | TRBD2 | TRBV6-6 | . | TGTGCCAGCAGTTACGGGGGGGAGAGTAGGAAAGAGACCCAGTACTTC | CASSYGGESRKETQYF
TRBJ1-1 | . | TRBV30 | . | TGTGCCTGGGGACTGCTGAACACTGAAGCTTTCTTT | CAWGLLNTEAFF
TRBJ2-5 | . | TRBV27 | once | TGTGCCAGCAGTTTTCAACTTGCCGAGACCCAGTACTTC | CASSFQLAETQYF
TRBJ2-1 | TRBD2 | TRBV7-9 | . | TGTGCCAGCAGCTCAAGATCGGGGGGCAATGAGCAGTTCTTC | CASSSRSGGNEQFF
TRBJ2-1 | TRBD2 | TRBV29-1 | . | TGCAGCGTTGGGGGGACTAGCGATCTTTCCTACAATGAGCAGTTCTTC | CSVGGTSDLSYNEQFF
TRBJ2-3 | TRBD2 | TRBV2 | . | TGTGCCAGCAGTGAGGGGACTAGGGCAGATACGCAGTATTTT | CASSEGTRADTQYF
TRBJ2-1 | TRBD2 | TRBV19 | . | TGTGCCAGTAGCCCCTGGGAGGGAGGGCGGAATGAGCAGTTCTTC | CASSPWEGGRNEQFF
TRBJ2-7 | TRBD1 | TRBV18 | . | TGTGCCAGCTCACCAAATGGACAGGTTCTTACTTACGAGCAGTACTTC | CASSPNGQVLTYEQYF
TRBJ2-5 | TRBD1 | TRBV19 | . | TGTGCCAGTAGTAGGACAGGCCTCCTACAAGAGACCCAGTACTTC | CASSRTGLLQETQYF
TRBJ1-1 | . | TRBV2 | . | TGTGCCAGCAGCAGTCAGGGTTATCGCACTGAAGCTTTCTTT | CASSSQGYRTEAFF
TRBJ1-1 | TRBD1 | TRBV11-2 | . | TGTGCCAGCAGCTACCTCAGGGGGCCGGGGAACACTGAAGCTTTCTTT | CASSYLRGPGNTEAFF
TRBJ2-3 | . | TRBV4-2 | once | TGTGCCAGCAGCCAAGAGGCGAGGGCGCCGGGAGATACGCAGTATTTT | CASSQEARAPGDTQYF
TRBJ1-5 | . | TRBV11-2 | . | TGTGCCAGCAGCTTAGACTACTTGGAGGGGAATCAGCCCCAGCATTTT | CASSLDYLEGNQPQHF
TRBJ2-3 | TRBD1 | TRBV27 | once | TGTGCCAGCGCAGGGGGTAGCACAGATACGCAGTATTTT | CASAGGSTDTQYF
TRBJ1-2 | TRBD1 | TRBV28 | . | TGTGCCAGCAGTACAAATACAGGGGCGGATGGCTACACCTTC | CASSTNTGADGYTF